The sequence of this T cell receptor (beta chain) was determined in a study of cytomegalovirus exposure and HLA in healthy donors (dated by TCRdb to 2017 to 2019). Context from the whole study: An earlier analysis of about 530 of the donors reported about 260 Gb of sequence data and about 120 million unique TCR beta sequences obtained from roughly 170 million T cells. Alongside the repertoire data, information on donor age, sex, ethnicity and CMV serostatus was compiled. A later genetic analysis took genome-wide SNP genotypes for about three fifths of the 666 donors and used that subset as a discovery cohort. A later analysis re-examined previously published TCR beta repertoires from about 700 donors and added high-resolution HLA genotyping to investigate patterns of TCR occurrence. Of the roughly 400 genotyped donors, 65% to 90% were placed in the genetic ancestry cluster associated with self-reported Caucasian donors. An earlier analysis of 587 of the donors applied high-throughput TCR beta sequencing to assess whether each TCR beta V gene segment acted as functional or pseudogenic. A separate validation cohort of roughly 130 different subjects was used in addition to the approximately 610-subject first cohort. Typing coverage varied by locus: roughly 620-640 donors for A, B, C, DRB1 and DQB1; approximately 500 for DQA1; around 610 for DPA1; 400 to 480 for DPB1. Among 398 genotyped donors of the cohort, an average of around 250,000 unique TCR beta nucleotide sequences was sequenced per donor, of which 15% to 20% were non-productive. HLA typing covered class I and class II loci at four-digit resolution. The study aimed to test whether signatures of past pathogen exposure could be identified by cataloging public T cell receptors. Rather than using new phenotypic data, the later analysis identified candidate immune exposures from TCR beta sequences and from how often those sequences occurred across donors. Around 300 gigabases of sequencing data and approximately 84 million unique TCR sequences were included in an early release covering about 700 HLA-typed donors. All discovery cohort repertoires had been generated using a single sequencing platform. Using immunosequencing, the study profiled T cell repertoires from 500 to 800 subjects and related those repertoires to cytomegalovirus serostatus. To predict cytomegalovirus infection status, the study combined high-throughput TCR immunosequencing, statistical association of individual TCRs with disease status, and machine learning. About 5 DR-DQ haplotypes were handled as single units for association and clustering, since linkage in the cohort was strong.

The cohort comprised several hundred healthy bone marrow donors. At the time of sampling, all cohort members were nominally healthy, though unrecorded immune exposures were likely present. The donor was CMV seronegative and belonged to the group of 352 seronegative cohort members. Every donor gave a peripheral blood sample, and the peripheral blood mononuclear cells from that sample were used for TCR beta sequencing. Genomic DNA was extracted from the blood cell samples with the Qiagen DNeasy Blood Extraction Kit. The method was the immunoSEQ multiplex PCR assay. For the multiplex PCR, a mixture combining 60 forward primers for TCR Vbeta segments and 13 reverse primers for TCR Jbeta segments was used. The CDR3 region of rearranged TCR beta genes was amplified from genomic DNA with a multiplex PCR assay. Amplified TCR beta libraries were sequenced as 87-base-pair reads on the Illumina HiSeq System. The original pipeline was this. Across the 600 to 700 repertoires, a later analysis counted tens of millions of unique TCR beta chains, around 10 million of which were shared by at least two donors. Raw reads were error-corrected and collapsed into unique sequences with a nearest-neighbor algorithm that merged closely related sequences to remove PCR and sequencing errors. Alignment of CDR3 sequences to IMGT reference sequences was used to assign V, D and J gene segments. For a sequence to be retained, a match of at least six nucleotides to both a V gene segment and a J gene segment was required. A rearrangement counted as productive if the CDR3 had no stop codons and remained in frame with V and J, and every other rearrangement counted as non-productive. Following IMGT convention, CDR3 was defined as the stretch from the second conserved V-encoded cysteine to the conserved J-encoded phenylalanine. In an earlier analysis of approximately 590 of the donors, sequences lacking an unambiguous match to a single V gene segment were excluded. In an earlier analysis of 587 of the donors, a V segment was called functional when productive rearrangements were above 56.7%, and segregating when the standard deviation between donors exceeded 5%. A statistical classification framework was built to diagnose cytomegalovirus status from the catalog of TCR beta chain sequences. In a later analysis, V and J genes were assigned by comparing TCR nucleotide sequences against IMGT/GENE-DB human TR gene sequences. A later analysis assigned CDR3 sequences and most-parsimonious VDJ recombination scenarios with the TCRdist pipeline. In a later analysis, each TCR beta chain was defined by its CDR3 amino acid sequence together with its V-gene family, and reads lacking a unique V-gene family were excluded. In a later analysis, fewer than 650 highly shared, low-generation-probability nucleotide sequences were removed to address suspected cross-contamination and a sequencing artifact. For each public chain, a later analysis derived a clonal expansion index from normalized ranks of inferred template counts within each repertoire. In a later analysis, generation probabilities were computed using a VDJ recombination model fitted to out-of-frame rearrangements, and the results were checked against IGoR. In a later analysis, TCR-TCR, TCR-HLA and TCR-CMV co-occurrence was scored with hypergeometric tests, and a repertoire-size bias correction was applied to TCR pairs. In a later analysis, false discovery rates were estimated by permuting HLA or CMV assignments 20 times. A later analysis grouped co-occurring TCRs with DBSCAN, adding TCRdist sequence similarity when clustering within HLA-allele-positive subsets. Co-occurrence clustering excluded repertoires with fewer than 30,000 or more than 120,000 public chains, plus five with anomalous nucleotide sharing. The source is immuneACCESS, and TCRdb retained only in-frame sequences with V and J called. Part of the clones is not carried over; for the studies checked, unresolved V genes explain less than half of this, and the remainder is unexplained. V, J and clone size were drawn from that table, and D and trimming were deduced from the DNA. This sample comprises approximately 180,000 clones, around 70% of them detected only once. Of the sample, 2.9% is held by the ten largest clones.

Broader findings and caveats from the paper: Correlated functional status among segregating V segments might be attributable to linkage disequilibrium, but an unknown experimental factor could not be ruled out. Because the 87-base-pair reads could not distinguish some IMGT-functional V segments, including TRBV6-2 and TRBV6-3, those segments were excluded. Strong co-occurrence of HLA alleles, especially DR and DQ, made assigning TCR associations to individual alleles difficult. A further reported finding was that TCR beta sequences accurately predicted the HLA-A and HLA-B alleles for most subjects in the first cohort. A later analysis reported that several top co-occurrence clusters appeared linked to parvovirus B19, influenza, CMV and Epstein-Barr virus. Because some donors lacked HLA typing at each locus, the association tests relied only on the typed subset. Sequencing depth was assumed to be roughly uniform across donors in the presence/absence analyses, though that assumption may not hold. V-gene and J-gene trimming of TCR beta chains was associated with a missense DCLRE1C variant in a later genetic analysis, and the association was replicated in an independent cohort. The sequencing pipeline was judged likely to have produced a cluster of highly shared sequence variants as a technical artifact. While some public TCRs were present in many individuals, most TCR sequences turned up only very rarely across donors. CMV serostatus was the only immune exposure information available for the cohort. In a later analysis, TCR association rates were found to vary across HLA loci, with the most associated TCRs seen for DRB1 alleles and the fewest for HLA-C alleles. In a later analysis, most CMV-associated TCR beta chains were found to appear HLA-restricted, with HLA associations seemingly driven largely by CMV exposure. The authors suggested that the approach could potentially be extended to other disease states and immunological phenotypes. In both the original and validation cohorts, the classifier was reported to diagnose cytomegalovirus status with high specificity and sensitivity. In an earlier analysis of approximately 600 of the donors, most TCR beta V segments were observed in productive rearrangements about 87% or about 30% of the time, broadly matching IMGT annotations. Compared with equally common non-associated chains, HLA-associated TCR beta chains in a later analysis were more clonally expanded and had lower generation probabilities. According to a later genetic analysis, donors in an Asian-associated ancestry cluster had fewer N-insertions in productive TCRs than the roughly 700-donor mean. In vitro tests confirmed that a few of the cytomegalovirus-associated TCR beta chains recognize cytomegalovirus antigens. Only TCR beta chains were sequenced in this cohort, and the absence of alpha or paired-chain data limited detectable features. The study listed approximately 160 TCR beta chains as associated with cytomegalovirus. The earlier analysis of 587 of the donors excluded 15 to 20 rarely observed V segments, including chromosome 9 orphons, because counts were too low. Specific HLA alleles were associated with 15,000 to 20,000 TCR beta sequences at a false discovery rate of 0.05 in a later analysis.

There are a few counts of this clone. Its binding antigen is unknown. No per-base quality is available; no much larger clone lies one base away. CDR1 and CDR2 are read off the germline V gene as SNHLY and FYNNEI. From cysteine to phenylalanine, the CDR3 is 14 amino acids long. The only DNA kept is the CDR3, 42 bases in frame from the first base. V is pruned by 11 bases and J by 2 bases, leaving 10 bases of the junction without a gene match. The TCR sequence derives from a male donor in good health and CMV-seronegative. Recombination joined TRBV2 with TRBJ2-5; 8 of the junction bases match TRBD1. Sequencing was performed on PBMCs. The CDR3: CAGIRDRRQETQYF. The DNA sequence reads TGTGCCGGTATTCGGGACAGGCGACAAGAGACCCAGTACTTC.